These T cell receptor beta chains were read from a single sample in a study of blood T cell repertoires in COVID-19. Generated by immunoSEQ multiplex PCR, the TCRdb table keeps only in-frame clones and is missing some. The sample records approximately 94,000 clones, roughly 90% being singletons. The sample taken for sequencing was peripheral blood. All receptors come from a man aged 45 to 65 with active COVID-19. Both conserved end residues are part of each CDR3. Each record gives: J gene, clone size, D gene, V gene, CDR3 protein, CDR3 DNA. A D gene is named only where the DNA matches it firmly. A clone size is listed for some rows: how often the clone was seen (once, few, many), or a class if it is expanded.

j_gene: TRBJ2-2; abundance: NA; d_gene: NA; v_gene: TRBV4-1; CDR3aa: CASQDRSNTGELFF; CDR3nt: TGCGCCAGCCAAGACAGGTCGAACACCGGGGAGCTGTTTTTT
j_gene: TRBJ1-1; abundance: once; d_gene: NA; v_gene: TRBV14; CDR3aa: CASSQAQGATAFF; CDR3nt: TGTGCCAGCAGCCAGGCACAGGGAGCGACAGCTTTCTTT
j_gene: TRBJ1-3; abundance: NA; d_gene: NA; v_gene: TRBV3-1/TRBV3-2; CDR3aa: CASSQALSGNTIYF; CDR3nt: TGTGCCAGCAGCCAAGCTCTCTCTGGAAACACCATATATTTT
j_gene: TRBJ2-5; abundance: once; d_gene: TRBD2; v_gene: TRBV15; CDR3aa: CATSRGLAEETQYF; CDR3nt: TGTGCCACCAGCAGGGGACTAGCGGAAGAGACCCAGTACTTC
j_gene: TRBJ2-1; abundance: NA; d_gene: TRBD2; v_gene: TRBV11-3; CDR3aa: CASSLGTSVNNEQFF; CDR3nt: TGTGCCAGCAGCTTGGGGACTAGCGTCAACAATGAGCAGTTCTTC
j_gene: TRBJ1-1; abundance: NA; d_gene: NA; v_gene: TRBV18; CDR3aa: CASSPQDLKVTEAFF; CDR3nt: TGTGCCAGCTCACCGCAGGATCTTAAAGTCACTGAAGCTTTCTTT
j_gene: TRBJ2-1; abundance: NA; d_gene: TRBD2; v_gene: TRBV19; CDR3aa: CASHERDVSYNEQFF; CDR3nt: TGTGCCAGTCACGAGCGGGATGTATCCTACAATGAGCAGTTCTTC
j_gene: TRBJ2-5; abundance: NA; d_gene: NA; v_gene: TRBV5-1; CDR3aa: CASSLSRLETQYF; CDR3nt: TGCGCCAGCAGCTTGTCTAGACTAGAGACCCAGTACTTC
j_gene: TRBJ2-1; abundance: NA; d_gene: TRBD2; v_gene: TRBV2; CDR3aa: CASRPTSGVNEQFF; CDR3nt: TGTGCCAGCAGGCCGACTAGCGGGGTAAATGAGCAGTTCTTC
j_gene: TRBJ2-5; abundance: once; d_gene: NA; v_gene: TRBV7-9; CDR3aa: CASSHGETQYF; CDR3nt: TGTGCCAGCAGCCACGGTGAGACCCAGTACTTC
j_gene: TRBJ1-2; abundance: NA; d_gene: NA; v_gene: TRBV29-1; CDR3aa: CSVTGGGLSYGYTF; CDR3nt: TGCAGCGTTACCGGCGGGGGCTTAAGTTATGGCTACACCTTC
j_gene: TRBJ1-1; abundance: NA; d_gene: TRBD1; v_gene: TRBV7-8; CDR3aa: CASSSGQGPNTEAFF; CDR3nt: TGTGCCAGCAGCTCGGGACAGGGACCTAACACTGAAGCTTTCTTT
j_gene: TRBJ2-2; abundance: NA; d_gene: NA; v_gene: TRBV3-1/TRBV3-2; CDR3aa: CASSLRAGELFF; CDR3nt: TGTGCCAGCAGCCTCCGGGCCGGGGAGCTGTTTTTT
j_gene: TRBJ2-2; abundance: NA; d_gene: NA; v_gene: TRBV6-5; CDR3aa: CASSYSRRETGELFF; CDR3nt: TGTGCCAGCAGTTACTCGCGGAGGGAAACCGGGGAGCTGTTTTTT
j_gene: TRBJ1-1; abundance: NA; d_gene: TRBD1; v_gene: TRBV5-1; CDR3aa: CASSLASTGVATEAFF; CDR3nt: TGCGCCAGCAGCTTGGCGTCGACAGGGGTTGCCACCGAAGCTTTCTTT
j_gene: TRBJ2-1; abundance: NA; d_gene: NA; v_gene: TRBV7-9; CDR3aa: CASSPPGNEQFF; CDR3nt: TGTGCCAGCAGCCCCCCCGGCAATGAGCAGTTCTTC
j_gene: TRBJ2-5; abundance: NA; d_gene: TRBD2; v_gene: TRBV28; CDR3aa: CASSLGLAGGYQETQYF; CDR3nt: TGTGCCAGCAGTTTAGGGTTAGCGGGGGGGTATCAAGAGACCCAGTACTTC
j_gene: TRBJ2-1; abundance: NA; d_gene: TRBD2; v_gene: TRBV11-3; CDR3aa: CASSAQLAGAQNEQFF; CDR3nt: TGTGCCAGCAGCGCCCAACTAGCGGGGGCGCAAAATGAGCAGTTCTTC
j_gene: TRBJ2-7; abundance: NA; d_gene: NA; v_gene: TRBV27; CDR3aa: CAIDRPYEQYF; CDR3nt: TGTGCCATCGACAGGCCCTACGAGCAGTACTTC
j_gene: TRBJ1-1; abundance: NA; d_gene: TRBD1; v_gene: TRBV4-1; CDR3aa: CASSVQQGGNTEAFF; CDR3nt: TGCGCCAGCAGCGTCCAACAGGGGGGGAACACTGAAGCTTTCTTT
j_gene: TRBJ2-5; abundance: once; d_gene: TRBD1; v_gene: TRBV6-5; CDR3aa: CASSQTGAQETQYF; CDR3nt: TGTGCCAGCAGCCAGACAGGGGCCCAAGAGACCCAGTACTTC
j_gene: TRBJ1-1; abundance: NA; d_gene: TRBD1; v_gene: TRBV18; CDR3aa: CASSSRQGAVNTEAFF; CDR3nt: TGTGCCAGCTCATCGCGACAGGGGGCGGTGAACACTGAAGCTTTCTTT
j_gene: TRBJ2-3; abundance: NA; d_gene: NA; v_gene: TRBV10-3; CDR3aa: CAISEFGGDTQYF; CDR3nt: TGTGCCATCAGTGAGTTTGGGGGCGATACGCAGTATTTT
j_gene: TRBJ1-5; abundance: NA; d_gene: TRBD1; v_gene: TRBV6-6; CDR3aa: CASSYLGQAINQPQHF; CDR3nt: TGTGCCAGCAGTTACCTTGGACAGGCAATCAATCAGCCCCAGCATTTT
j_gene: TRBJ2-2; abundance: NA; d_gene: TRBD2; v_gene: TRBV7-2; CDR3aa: CASSLIELAGGQGGELFF; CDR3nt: TGTGCCAGCAGCTTAATTGAACTAGCGGGAGGACAGGGCGGGGAGCTGTTTTTT
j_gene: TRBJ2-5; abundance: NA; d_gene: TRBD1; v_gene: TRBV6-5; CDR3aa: CASRRTGVETQYF; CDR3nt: TGTGCCAGCCGACGGACAGGGGTGGAGACCCAGTACTTC
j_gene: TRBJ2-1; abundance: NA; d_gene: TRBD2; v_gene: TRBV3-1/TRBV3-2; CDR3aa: CASSQTSGRLRSYNEQFF; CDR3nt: TGTGCCAGCAGCCAGACTAGCGGGAGGCTACGCTCCTACAATGAGCAGTTCTTC
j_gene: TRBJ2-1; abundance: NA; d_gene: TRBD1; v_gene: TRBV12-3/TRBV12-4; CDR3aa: CASSRGQGQFF; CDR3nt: TGTGCCAGCAGCCGAGGACAGGGTCAGTTCTTC
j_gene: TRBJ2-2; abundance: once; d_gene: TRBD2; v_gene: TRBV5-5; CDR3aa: CASSPLAGGNTGELFF; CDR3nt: TGTGCCAGCAGCCCCTTGGCGGGGGGGAACACCGGGGAGCTGTTTTTT
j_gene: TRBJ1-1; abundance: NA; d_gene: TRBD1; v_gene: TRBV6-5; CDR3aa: CASSISQGASTEAFF; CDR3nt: TGTGCCAGCAGTATCTCACAGGGGGCTAGCACTGAAGCTTTCTTT
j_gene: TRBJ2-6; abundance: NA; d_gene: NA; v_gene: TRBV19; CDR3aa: CASGPVGSGANVLTF; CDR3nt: TGTGCCAGTGGTCCGGTCGGTTCTGGGGCCAACGTCCTGACTTTC
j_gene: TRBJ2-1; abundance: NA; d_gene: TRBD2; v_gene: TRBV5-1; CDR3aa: CASSYSGGNNNEQFF; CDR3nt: TGCGCCAGCAGTTATAGCGGGGGGAATAACAATGAGCAGTTCTTC
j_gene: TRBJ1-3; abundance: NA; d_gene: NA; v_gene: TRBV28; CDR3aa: CASSLSGNTIYF; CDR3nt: TGTGCCAGCAGTTTAAGCGGAAACACCATATATTTT
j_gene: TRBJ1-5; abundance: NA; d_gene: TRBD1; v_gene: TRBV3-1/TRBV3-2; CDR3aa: CASSPGTDSNQPQHF; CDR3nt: TGTGCCAGCAGCCCCGGGACAGATAGCAATCAGCCCCAGCATTTT
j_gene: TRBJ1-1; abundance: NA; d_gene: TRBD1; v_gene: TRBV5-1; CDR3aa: CASSLGLTGEAFF; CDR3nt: TGCGCCAGCAGCTTGGGGTTGACAGGGGAAGCTTTCTTT
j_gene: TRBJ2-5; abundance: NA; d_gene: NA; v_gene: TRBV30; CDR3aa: CAWTRRGGREETQYF; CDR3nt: TGTGCCTGGACCCGTAGGGGGGGCAGGGAGGAGACCCAGTACTTC
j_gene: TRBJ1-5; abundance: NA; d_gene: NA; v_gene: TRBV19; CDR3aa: CASSVPGHHSNQPQHF; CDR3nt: TGTGCCAGTAGTGTCCCGGGACATCATAGCAATCAGCCCCAGCATTTT
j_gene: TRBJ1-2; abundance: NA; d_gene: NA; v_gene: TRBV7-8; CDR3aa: CASSTPESGGYTF; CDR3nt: TGTGCCAGCAGCACCCCGGAGAGCGGCGGCTACACCTTC
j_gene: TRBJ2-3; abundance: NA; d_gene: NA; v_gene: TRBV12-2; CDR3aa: CASRATSGVSTDTQYF; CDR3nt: TGTGCAAGTCGCGCAACTAGCGGTGTAAGCACAGATACGCAGTATTTT